One and the same sample provided the 4 T cell receptor beta chains below, sequenced in a study of shared clonotypes between healthy human individuals. Measured with immunoSEQ multiplex PCR; TCRdb has only the in-frame clones, and not every one. The sample consists of about 2.2 million clones, 85% to 95% of them appearing once. CD8 cells classed as naive were CD45RO-negative and positively selected for CCR7, excluding terminally differentiated effector memory CD45RA+ cells. Source material: naive CD8+ T cells from PBMCs. The receptor source for this set is a man aged 18 to 29 in good health. Some clones in this sample may be carry-over from other donors' samples.

To note about this clone: This specimen includes other DNA sequences encoding the same CDR3. V usage is TRBV30 and J usage is TRBJ2-7; D is perhaps TRBD1 (5 bases). The CDR3 extends over 11 amino acids. V gave up 4 bases and J gave up 3 bases, with 7 bases separating them. Germline CDR1 GTSNPN, CDR2 SVGIG (reference sequence). The CDR3 nucleotides read TGTGCCTGGACAGACAGCTACGAGCAGTACTTC. Translated: CAWTDSYEQYF.

J is TRBJ1-2 and V is TRBV28, with TRBD1 matching over 7 bases. Germline CDR1 and CDR2: MDHEN and SYDVKM. CDR3 length: 14 amino acids. Trimming at V came to 6 bases and at J to 4 bases, leaving 8 bases not matched to a gene. CDR3 bases: TGTGCCAGCAGCCCCGGCGGGACAGTCTATGGCTACACCTTC. Translation: CASSPGGTVYGYTF.

The chain links TRBV28 to TRBJ2-3; 8 nucleotides line up with TRBD1. J gave up 0 bases and V 6 bases, and 14 bases lay outside the gene matches. The germline CDR1 and CDR2 sequences are MDHEN and SYDVKM. The CDR3 length is 18 residues. The CDR3 DNA follows: TGTGCCAGCAGGAGGGACAGGAGTACATCGACTAGCACAGATACGCAGTATTTT. Translation: CASRRDRSTSTSTDTQYF.

V gene TRBV10-1 combines with J gene TRBJ2-1; TRBD1 is a possible D gene (6 bases). Germline V lookup: CDR1 WNHNN, CDR2 SYGVQD (reference sequence). This CDR3 comprises 11 residues. Trimming took 10 bases from V and 9 from J, leaving 13 bases between them. The CDR3 nucleotides read TGCGCCACCCCAGGGGCCCGTGAGCAGTTCTTC. This gives the protein CATPGAREQFF.